Below are 26 T cell receptor beta chains sequenced from a single sample in a study of Ad26.COV2.S vaccination and SARS-CoV-2 variants. Only in-frame clones appear in the TCRdb table, and some are missing; sequencing was by immunoSEQ multiplex PCR. The sample shows 440,000 or so clones, around 91% of them seen only once. Treatment indicated: around 19 received Ad26.COV2.S at low or high dose, single or two shots; about 5 received placebo; per-sample allocation not given. Repertoires come from day 63 after the first vaccine or placebo injection. Sequencing was performed on peripheral blood, taken in a trial of Ad26.COV2.S vaccine versus placebo. The receptors were gathered from a person between 18 and 65 years old who received the Ad26.COV2.S COVID-19 vaccine or a placebo.

The rearrangement uses TRBV15 and TRBJ1-2, with D hard to call. V was shortened by 2 bases and J by 5 bases, with 9 bases between the two germline ends. CDR3 length: 13 residues. Germline-derived CDR1 and CDR2 are LNHNV and YYDKDF (reference sequence). The CDR3 spells CATSRYHSYGYTF. The CDR3 DNA sequence: TGTGCCACCAGCAGATATCACAGTTATGGCTACACCTTC. Variable domain in full (rest from reference TRBV15 and TRBJ1-2): DAMVIQNPRYQVTQFGKPVTLSCSQTLNHNVMYWYQQKSSQAPKLLFHYYDKDFNNEADTPDNFQSRRPNTSFCFLDIRSPGLGDTAMYLCATSRYHSYGYTFGSGTRLTVV.

V usage is TRBV6-5 and J usage is TRBJ1-1; 8 bases map to TRBD1. J lost 11 bases, V lost 6 bases, and 11 bases had no gene match. Germline loops: CDR1 MNHEY, CDR2 SVGAGI. The CDR3 covers 13 residues. Here the CDR3 reads CASRGTGLLLAFF. Here the CDR3 DNA reads TGTGCCAGCAGGGGGACAGGACTTTTACTCGCTTTCTTT.

V gene TRBV5-1 combines with J gene TRBJ1-1; the match to TRBD1 covers 10 bases. The V and J ends lost 2 bases and 0 bases, in that order; junction bases with no gene match: 7. Germline loops: CDR1 SGHRS, CDR2 YFSETQ. CDR3 length: 17 residues. CDR3: CASSLEWTGGLNTEAFF. The CDR3 nucleotides are TGCGCCAGCAGCTTAGAGTGGACAGGGGGGCTGAACACTGAAGCTTTCTTT.

This chain joins TRBV28 and TRBJ2-2; 11 nucleotides align to TRBD1. V shed 4 bases and J 8 bases; nucleotides not matched to a gene: 9. The CDR3 sequence is 16 residues long. Germline loops: CDR1 MDHEN, CDR2 SYDVKM. CDR3 in amino acids: CASSSGTGGFVGELFF. The CDR3 DNA sequence: TGTGCCAGCAGTTCCGGGACAGGGGGTTTTGTTGGGGAGCTGTTTTTT.

The rearrangement uses TRBV7-8 and TRBJ2-5, with TRBD2 matching 8 bases. Trimming cost V 7 bases and J 3 bases; bases outside gene matches: 7. Germline CDR1 is SGHVS and CDR2 is FQNEAQ. This CDR3 region has 14 residues. CDR3 loop: CASTRGGFEETQYF. The CDR3 region has the DNA TGTGCCAGCACCCGCGGGGGGTTCGAAGAGACCCAGTACTTC.

This chain uses TRBV5-6 with TRBJ1-6, with TRBD1 identical over 9 bases. The CDR3 runs to 15 residues. Germline lookup yields CDR1 SGHDT and CDR2 YYEEEE. V trimming: 4 bases; J trimming: 7 bases; junction bases outside the gene matches: 6. The chain's CDR3 is CASSPGQGNNSPLHF. The CDR3 DNA reads as TGTGCCAGCAGCCCGGGACAGGGTAACAATTCACCCCTCCACTTT.

The V and J genes are TRBV6-6 and TRBJ1-5; D is unresolved. This CDR3 is built from 14 residues. V was shortened by 1 base and J by 6 bases, with 10 bases between the two germline ends. Germline-derived CDR1 and CDR2 are MNHNY and SVGAGI (reference sequence). The CDR3 DNA is TGTGCCAGCAGTTACTTTCCGGGATCTCAGCCCCAGCATTTT. It is translated as CASSYFPGSQPQHF.

V usage is TRBV7-9 and J usage is TRBJ2-7, with 7 bases lining up with TRBD2. The V gene end was trimmed by 5 bases and the J gene end by 6 bases; junction bases not matched to a gene: 7. CDR3 size: 13 residues. Per the germline V gene, CDR1 is SEHNR and CDR2 is FQNEAQ (reference sequence). The CDR3 coding sequence is TGTGCCAGCAGCCTCACTAGCGTGAGCGAGCAGTACTTC. Translation: CASSLTSVSEQYF.

This clone occurred once. The V call is TRBV19, the J call TRBJ1-5; D gene uncertain. CDR1 and CDR2 (germline): LNHDA, SQIVND (reference sequence). V was cut by 0 bases and J by 0 bases, with 15 bases left in between. The CDR3 runs 18 residues. The CDR3 region has the DNA TGTGCCAGTAGTATAGATGCGTTGCGGGTTGATAGCAATCAGCCCCAGCATTTT. This translates into CASSIDALRVDSNQPQHF.

The chain carries TRBV7-3 and TRBJ2-7, with 8 bases identical to TRBD1. The CDR3 sequence is 13 residues long. Per the germline V gene, CDR1 is SGHTA and CDR2 is FQGTGA. V was clipped by 5 bases and J by 2 bases; unmatched bases: 2. The CDR3 region has the DNA TGTGCCAGCAGCAAGGGACAGGCCTACGAGCAGTACTTC. Its translation is CASSKGQAYEQYF.

V usage is TRBV10-2 and J usage is TRBJ1-2, with a weak D call TRBD1 (5 bases). This CDR3 comprises 12 residues. The V gene lost 8 bases and the J gene lost 8 bases, with 15 bases spanning the gap. The germline V gene has CDR1 WSHSY and CDR2 SAAADI. The CDR3 region is CASLKEQGGYTF. The CDR3 region has the DNA TGCGCCAGCCTAAAGGAGCAGGGAGGCTACACCTTC.

This clone has a handful of counts. The chain joins TRBV27 to TRBJ2-1; TRBD2 agrees at 9 bases. Germline V lookup: CDR1 MNHEY, CDR2 SMNVEV (reference sequence). V lost 5 bases and J lost 4; bases outside the gene matches: 9. This CDR3 contains 16 residues. The chain's CDR3 is CASSPPASGVYNEQFF. The CDR3 DNA sequence: TGTGCCAGCAGTCCTCCGGCTAGCGGGGTTTACAATGAGCAGTTCTTC.

The rearrangement links TRBV3-1 (or the pseudogene TRBV3-2) to TRBJ2-5; D unresolved. The CDR3 sequence is 14 residues long. Trimming removed 4 bases at V and 2 bases at J, with 11 bases between. Germline V gives CDR1 LGHDT, CDR2 YNNKEL (reference sequence). The CDR3 spells CASSPTVTQETQYF. DNA for the CDR3: TGTGCCAGCAGCCCGACGGTAACTCAAGAGACCCAGTACTTC.

The gene calls are TRBV19 and TRBJ1-2; 12 bases align to TRBD1. Losses at the gene ends were 4 bases for V and 3 bases for J; bases not matched to a gene: 6. The CDR3 is made up of 16 amino acids. Per the germline V gene, CDR1 is LNHDA and CDR2 is SQIVND (reference sequence). The CDR3 nucleotides are TGTGCCAGTAGTAGGGACAGGGGGCGAGACTACTATGGCTACACCTTC. This encodes CASSRDRGRDYYGYTF.

The chain joins TRBV24-1 to TRBJ2-5; no definite D call. CDR3 length: 14 residues. Trimming took 2 bases from V and 1 from J, leaving 7 bases between them. Germline CDR1 and CDR2: KGHDR and SFDVKD. The CDR3 region is CATSDYGSQETQYF. The CDR3 DNA sequence: TGTGCCACCAGTGATTATGGCTCCCAAGAGACCCAGTACTTC.

This chain links TRBV20-1 with TRBJ2-5; D gene uncertain. Germline V CDR1 and CDR2: DFQATT, SNEGSKA (reference sequence). This CDR3 has 10 amino acids. V lost 5 bases and J 7 bases, leaving 8 bases between the germline ends. As DNA, the CDR3 is TGCAGTGCTCCGCTTGGGACCCAGTACTTC. Its protein product is CSAPLGTQYF.

In DNA, the CDR3 is TGTGCCAGCTCCGGCGGCCTAGCGGACTACAATGAGCAGTTCTTC. Encoded protein: CASSGGLADYNEQFF. V is TRBV11-3 and J is TRBJ2-1; TRBD2 agrees at 7 bases. V was clipped by 8 bases and J by 3 bases; unmatched bases: 10. The CDR3 has 15 residues. CDR1 and CDR2 (germline): SGHNT, YENEEA. The whole variable domain, remainder taken from reference TRBV11-3 and TRBJ2-1, is EAGVVQSPRYKIIEKKQPVAFWCNPISGHNTLYWYLQNLGQGPELLIRYENEEAVDDSQLPKDRFSAERLKGVDSTLKIQPAELGDSAVYLCASSGGLADYNEQFFGPGTRLTVL.

V is TRBV9 and J is TRBJ2-2, with TRBD1 identical over 10 bases. Germline CDR1 is SGDLS and CDR2 is YYNGEE. The CDR3 runs to 16 residues. V lost 4 bases to trimming and J lost 7 bases; unmatched junction nucleotides: 10. This CDR3 is CASSSLGTGASGELFF. In nucleotides, the CDR3 is TGTGCCAGCAGCTCACTTGGGACAGGGGCGAGCGGGGAGCTGTTTTTT.

The gene calls are TRBV18 and TRBJ2-1; D not resolved. Germline V gene sequence: CDR1 KGHSH, CDR2 LQKENI. The CDR3 runs 14 residues. V was shortened by 3 bases and J by 2 bases, with 8 bases between the two germline ends. CDR3 nucleotides: TGTGCCAGCTCACCGAGCAGGCCCTACAATGAGCAGTTCTTC. Translation gives CASSPSRPYNEQFF.

The chain joins TRBV4-1 to TRBJ2-3; 8 bases fit TRBD2. With 1 base clipped from V and 2 bases from J, the junction kept 2 bases outside the gene matches. The CDR3 is made up of 15 amino acids. The germline V gene has CDR1 MGHRA and CDR2 YSYEKL. This CDR3 reads CASSQVSGTTDTQYF. The CDR3 nucleotides read TGCGCCAGCAGCCAAGTTAGCGGGACCACAGATACGCAGTATTTT.

The chain links TRBV6-2 or TRBV6-3 to TRBJ2-7; 8 positions match TRBD1. V lost 6 bases and J lost 4; bases outside the gene matches: 14. CDR1 MNHEY and CDR2 SVGEGT come from the germline V gene. CDR3 length: 16 residues. The CDR3 loop reads CASSQAGGVLRYEQYF. The CDR3, as DNA: TGTGCCAGCAGCCAGGCAGGGGGCGTTTTAAGGTACGAGCAGTACTTC.

This sequence joins TRBV10-1 and TRBJ1-1; no clear D gene. Trimming pared 2 bases from V and 11 bases from J, leaving 21 bases between. The germline gives CDR1 WNHNN, CDR2 SYGVQD (reference sequence). CDR3 size: 15 residues. The CDR3 region has the DNA TGCGCCAGCAGTGAGCCAAGCCCCCCGTGTTGTGTTGCTTTCTTT. It yields the protein CASSEPSPPCCVAFF.

Notes on this clone: In the same sample, other DNA sequences code for this CDR3. The V and J genes are TRBV4-3 and TRBJ2-2; 11 bases match TRBD2. J gave up 5 bases and V 3 bases, and 5 bases lay outside the gene matches. Per germline, CDR1 LGHNA and CDR2 YSLEER. This CDR3 has 16 amino acids. In DNA form, the CDR3 reads TGCGCCAGCAGCCAGCTAGCGGGAGGTGGGACCGGGGAGCTGTTTTTT. Its protein product is CASSQLAGGGTGELFF.

This clone showed up just once. This specimen includes other DNA sequences encoding the same CDR3. V gene TRBV7-2 combines with J gene TRBJ1-5; a possible D gene is TRBD1 (5 bases). Trimming stripped 0 bases from V and 1 base from J, with 7 bases between. The CDR3 has 15 amino acids. Germline V CDR1 and CDR2: SGHTA, FQGNSA. The CDR3 protein is CASSLARGSNQPQHF. The CDR3 nucleotides read TGTGCCAGCAGCTTAGCTAGGGGAAGCAATCAGCCCCAGCATTTT.

The rearrangement joins TRBV5-1 to TRBJ2-2, with TRBD1 matching 7 bases. The CDR3 runs to 15 residues. V was clipped by 3 bases and J by 1 base; unmatched bases: 3. CDR1 and CDR2 from the germline V gene are SGHRS and YFSETQ. CDR3 loop: CASSSSGGNTGELFF. CDR3 DNA sequence: TGCGCCAGCAGCTCTTCAGGGGGGAACACCGGGGAGCTGTTTTTT.

This clone has just one count. The rearrangement uses TRBV24-1 and TRBJ2-5; possibly TRBD1 for D (6 bases). Germline CDR1 reads KGHDR; CDR2 reads SFDVKD. V lost 4 bases, J lost 5 bases, and 16 bases lay in between. The CDR3 covers 15 residues. The CDR3 spells CATSDPEQGRETQYF. DNA for the CDR3: TGTGCCACCAGTGACCCCGAACAGGGCCGGGAGACCCAGTACTTC.